This TCR beta chain derives from a study of T cell changes during pregnancy in multiple sclerosis (dated by TCRdb to the late 2010s). Looking at the study overall: The study examined how the T cell repertoire changed over the course of pregnancy in women with multiple sclerosis.

The germline V gene gives CDR1 as SGHVS and CDR2 as FNYEAQ. V and J are truncated by 5 bases and 5 bases respectively, leaving an intervening sequence of 15 bases. The CDR3, from cysteine to phenylalanine, totals 14 residues. The entry retains the CDR3 DNA only, 42 bases that are in frame from base 1. Preparation of the library involved the immunoSEQ multiplex PCR assay. TCRdb mirrors the immuneACCESS table, restricted to in-frame sequences. Some clones are absent from its copies; in checked studies, under half trace to an unresolved V gene, and the reason for the others is unknown. The sample yields 55,000 to 65,000 clones; approximately 92% were counted once. The top ten clonotypes cover about 0.93% of the sample. A word on this clone: Its specific antigen is unknown. No base quality information exists; no much larger clone differs at one position.

This sequence was found in a female donor with multiple sclerosis, enrolled in a pregnancy study. Recombination linked TRBV7-6 to TRBJ2-5; TRBD1 is a possible D gene, resting on 6 matching bases. Sequencing was performed on peripheral blood, taken in the first trimester of pregnancy. The DNA sequence is given as TGTGCCAGCAGCCCGGGCGTTAGGGGGGAGACCCAGTACTTC. Translation gives CASSPGVRGETQYF.